This T cell receptor beta chain was sequenced in a study of shared clonotypes between healthy human individuals. In regard to this clone: Its antigen is not identified. Other nucleotide sequences from this sample produce the same CDR3.

General study findings and limits: Naive CD4 clonotype sharing across a few donors was roughly 5%.

Produced via immunoSEQ multiplex PCR; TCRdb's table is partial and in-frame only. This sample has millions of clones, with 85% to 95% found just once. CDR3 size: 12 residues. Trimming cost V 5 bases and J 5 bases, with 9 bases left between them. Germline V gene sequence: CDR1 MDHEN, CDR2 SYDVKM. Sequencing was done on a sample of naive CD4+ T cells sorted from blood. The subset denotes: CD45RA+ positively selected. This chain uses TRBV28 with TRBJ2-5; D is ambiguous. The TCR comes from a man between 18 and 35 years old in good health. The CDR3 DNA sequence: TGTGCCAGCAGTCTAGTGGGTGAGACCCAGTACTTC. Translation gives CASSLVGETQYF.